The sequence of this T cell receptor beta chain was determined in a study of immune evolution from preneoplasia to lung adenocarcinoma (dated by TCRdb to about 2021). Broadly, across the study: The study combined immune gene expression, TCR sequencing and multiplex immunofluorescence to profile immune contexture across lung adenocarcinoma precursors and invasive adenocarcinoma. POLYSOLVER was used to infer Class I HLA alleles from exome data, while LOHHLA was used to detect allele-specific HLA loss. The sample size depended on which specimens were available, not on a prior power calculation. The immune data were combined with whole exome sequencing and methylation data from the same cohort of nodules. The TCR sequencing data were obtained from 51 patients. Resected precursor lesions (AAH, AIS, MIA) and invasive adenocarcinomas were each compared against paired morphologically normal lung tissue. It was reported in the study that roughly 100 samples were used for TCR sequencing. A total of approximately 48 patients with pulmonary nodules who underwent surgical resection were included in the overall cohort.

V is pared back by 6 bases and J by 2 bases, with 14 bases lying between the germline termini. The CDR3 goes from the cysteine to the phenylalanine over 14 residues. Only the CDR3 portion is preserved as DNA: 42 bases, with reading frame beginning at the first base. The germline V gene specifies MDHEN as CDR1 and SYDVKM as CDR2. General conclusions and limits of the study: Clonality was highest in normal lung, while later-stage lesions appeared to have lower clonality but higher T cell density and diversity. Because all patients were from Japan and China, applicability to Western populations was uncertain. Normal lung had the highest top T cell clone frequencies, and these frequencies appeared to fall progressively from AAH through AIS, MIA and invasive adenocarcinoma. The findings reflected association rather than direct causation, and larger cohorts with long-term follow-up and longitudinal biopsies were considered necessary.

TCR beta CDR3 regions were sequenced from DNA using the immunoSEQ hsTCRbeta Kit. The paper's processing steps were these. TCR sequencing data were analysed with the ImmunoSEQ Analyzer. T cell clonality was defined as 1 minus Pielou's evenness, as computed on productive rearrangements. T cell diversity was measured with the inverse Simpson index on productive templates. T cell density was expressed as TCR beta template counts normalized to usable DNA, with usable DNA estimated by amplifying and sequencing housekeeping genes. TCR metrics were compared across histologic stages using two-sided Kruskal-Wallis tests. Here the immuneACCESS table is served through TCRdb, limited to in-frame sequences with V and J called. Missing clones are a known gap in these copies; in checked studies unresolved V genes cover under half, and the rest lacks a known reason. V, J and clone size reflect that table, while D and trimming were determined from the DNA. This sample lists over 7,000 clones; 70% to 90% were detected once. The ten largest clones capture roughly 6.6% of the sample.

Comment on this clone: The antigen this receptor binds is unknown. No clone much larger than this one lies a single base away; base qualities are absent.

The patients had resection in Japan or China between about 2013 and 2017. The histologic diagnosis of each case was independently confirmed on H&E slides by two lung cancer pathologists. FFPE tissue was used for DNA isolation with the AllPrep DNA/RNA FFPE Kit. Sequenced material: FFPE adjacent normal lung tissue. The receptor's source is a person between 65 and 79 years old with lung adenocarcinoma. The sequence joins TRBV28 to TRBJ2-7, with the identity of the D gene unclear. The CDR3 protein: CASRSGQVAYEQYF. The DNA is as follows: TGTGCCAGCAGAAGTGGGCAGGTAGCCTACGAGCAGTACTTC. The entire variable domain, with the stretches around the CDR3 drawn from the reference TRBV28 and TRBJ2-7 proteins, is DVKVTQSSRYLVKRTGEKVFLECVQDMDHENMFWYRQDPGLGLRLIYFSYDVKMKEKGDIPEGYSVSREKKERFSLILESASTNQTSMYLCASRSGQVAYEQYFGPGTRLTVT.